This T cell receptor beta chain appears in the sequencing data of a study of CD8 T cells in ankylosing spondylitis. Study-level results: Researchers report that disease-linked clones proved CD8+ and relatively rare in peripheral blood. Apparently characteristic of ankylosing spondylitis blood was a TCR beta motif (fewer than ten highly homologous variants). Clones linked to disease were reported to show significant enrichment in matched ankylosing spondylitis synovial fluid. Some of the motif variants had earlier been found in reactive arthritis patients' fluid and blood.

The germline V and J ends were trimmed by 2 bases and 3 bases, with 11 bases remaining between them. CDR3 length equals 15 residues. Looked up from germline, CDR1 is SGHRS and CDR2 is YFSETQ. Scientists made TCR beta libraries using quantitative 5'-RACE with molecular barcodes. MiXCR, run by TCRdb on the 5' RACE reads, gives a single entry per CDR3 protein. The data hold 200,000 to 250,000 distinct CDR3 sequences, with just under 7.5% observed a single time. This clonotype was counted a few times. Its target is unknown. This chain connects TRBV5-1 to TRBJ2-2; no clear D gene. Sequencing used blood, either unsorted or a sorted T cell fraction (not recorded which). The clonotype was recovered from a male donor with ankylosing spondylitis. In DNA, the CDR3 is TGCGCCAGCAGCTTTAAGGACGGCGACACCGGGGAGCTGTTTTTT. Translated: CASSFKDGDTGELFF.